This T cell receptor (beta chain) came from a study of T cells in Graves' hyperthyroidism and ophthalmopathy. Amplified TCR beta CDR3 regions derived from RNA transcripts. First-round RT-PCR with HTBI primers amplified the TCR CDR3 region. TCRdb reanalysed the multiplex PCR reads using MiXCR and keeps one entry per CDR3 protein. This table has hundreds of thousands of distinct CDR3 sequences, around 15% appearing once. This clonotype was counted many times. Sequencing was carried out using blood. This clonotype originated in a woman aged 45-60 years with Graves' ophthalmopathy.

The CDR3 loop is CSVADSYPYEQYF. CDR3 DNA: TGCAGCGTCGCCGACTCGTACCCCTACGAGCAGTACTTC. The chain recombines TRBV29-1 with TRBJ2-7; D not resolved. V lost 6 bases to trimming and J lost 2 bases, with 14 bases between them. Germline V CDR1 and CDR2: SQVTM, ANQGSEA. This CDR3 is built from 13 residues.